These 18 T cell receptor beta chains share one sample of origin, sequenced in a study of sequential checkpoint blockade in melanoma. Regarding treatment: randomized to nivolumab then ipilimumab (arm A) or the reverse (arm B). Using immunoSEQ multiplex PCR, the repertoire was profiled, and TCRdb retains in-frame clones only, with some absent. The table has about 20,000 clones, about 80% seen once. The sample was CD8+ T cells sorted from blood (inferred from file names), taken from a patient given nivolumab and ipilimumab in sequence. The source is a human donor with melanoma.

This chain joins TRBV7-9 and TRBJ1-4, with TRBD1 matching 7 bases. CDR3 size: 15 residues. V lost 2 bases to trimming and J lost 5 bases; unmatched junction nucleotides: 5. Germline assignment: CDR1 SEHNR and CDR2 FQNEAQ (reference sequence). The CDR3 reads CASSLKTGRNEKLFF. The DNA for the CDR3 is TGTGCCAGCAGCTTAAAGACAGGGAGGAATGAAAAACTGTTTTTT.

The chain is built from TRBV7-2 and TRBJ2-7, with TRBD2 matching 7 bases. The CDR3 loop spans 15 amino acids. Germline V gene sequence: CDR1 SGHTA, CDR2 FQGNSA. The V segment lost 5 bases and the J segment 4 bases; nucleotides outside the gene matches: 11. CDR3 region: CASSGWAGVQYEQYF. CDR3 in DNA: TGTGCCAGCAGCGGGTGGGCGGGAGTTCAGTACGAGCAGTACTTC.

The V and J genes are TRBV30 and TRBJ2-7, with 7 bases lining up with TRBD2. The CDR3 sequence is 13 residues long. V shed 1 base and J 2 bases; nucleotides not matched to a gene: 2. Germline CDR1 reads GTSNPN; CDR2 reads SVGIG (reference sequence). CDR3 DNA: TGTGCCTGGAGTGGCGGGAGCCCCTACGAGCAGTACTTC. Translation: CAWSGGSPYEQYF. Full variable domain (missing parts from reference TRBV30 and TRBJ2-7): SQTIHQWPATLVQPVGSPLSLECTVEGTSNPNLYWYRQAAGRGLQLLFYSVGIGQISSEVPQNLSASRPQDRQFILSSKKLLLSDSGFYLCAWSGGSPYEQYFGPGTRLTVT.

The rearrangement uses TRBV28 and TRBJ1-1; D is perhaps TRBD1 (6 bases). V was cut by 3 bases and J by 4 bases, with 12 bases left in between. The CDR3 consists of 14 residues. The germline V gene encodes CDR1 MDHEN and CDR2 SYDVKM. CDR3 loop: CASSLSSGVTEAFF. The CDR3 DNA follows: TGTGCCAGCAGTTTGTCTTCAGGGGTCACTGAAGCTTTCTTT.

This clone was seen more than once but under ten times. The V and J genes are TRBV4-2 and TRBJ1-5; no firm D call. Between the trimmed V and J ends, which lost 0 bases and 0 bases, there was a span of 6 bases. The CDR3 runs to 15 residues. The germline V gene encodes CDR1 LGHNA and CDR2 YNFKEQ. CDR3 bases: TGTGCCAGCAGCCAAGATTTGCGTAGCAATCAGCCCCAGCATTTT. Translated: CASSQDLRSNQPQHF.

The chain couples TRBV28 to TRBJ1-2; 8 bases fit TRBD1. V dropped 7 bases and J dropped 4; count of bases not matched to a gene: 5. There are 13 residues in the CDR3. Germline CDR1 and CDR2: MDHEN and SYDVKM. The CDR3 reads CASTSTGGYGYTF. CDR3 coding DNA: TGTGCCAGCACATCAACAGGGGGCTATGGCTACACCTTC.

The gene calls are TRBV9 and TRBJ1-6; 9 bases map to TRBD1. This CDR3 comprises 16 residues. The ends lost 0 bases at V and 9 bases at J; junction bases unmatched: 7. Germline V gene sequence: CDR1 SGDLS, CDR2 YYNGEE. CDR3: CASSVVEGTGLSPLHF. The CDR3 region has the DNA TGTGCCAGCAGCGTAGTAGAGGGGACAGGGCTTTCACCCCTCCACTTT.

The chain has TRBV7-9 and TRBJ1-1, with D possibly matching TRBD1 (5 bases). This CDR3 spans 16 amino acids. CDR1 is SEHNR, CDR2 FQNEAQ, per germline (reference sequence). Trimming pared 4 bases from V and 1 base from J, leaving 16 bases between. Here the CDR3 reads CASSSQGSLRNTEAFF. The CDR3 DNA is TGTGCCAGCAGCTCCCAGGGCTCTTTGAGGAACACTGAAGCTTTCTTT.

The chain uses TRBV6-1 and TRBJ2-7; 7 nucleotides line up with TRBD1. CDR1 is MNHNS, CDR2 SASEGT, per germline. This CDR3 has 13 residues. V was clipped by 3 bases and J by 6 bases; unmatched bases: 5. Here the CDR3 reads CASSDDRVGEQYF. The CDR3 DNA follows: TGTGCCAGCAGTGATGACAGGGTAGGCGAGCAGTACTTC.

V is TRBV7-9 and J is TRBJ2-5; possibly TRBD2 for D (6 bases). The CDR3 is 10 residues long. Germline assignment: CDR1 SEHNR and CDR2 FQNEAQ (reference sequence). V lost 5 bases to trimming and J lost 11 bases, with 9 bases between them. As DNA, the CDR3 is TGTGCCAGCAGCGGAGGGGAGCAGTACTTC. Translated: CASSGGEQYF.

This clone came up once. This chain uses TRBV6-4 with TRBJ2-1; no firm D call. CDR1 and CDR2 from the germline V gene are MRHNA and SNTAGT. V lost 0 bases to trimming and J lost 6 bases, with 6 bases between them. The CDR3 spans 13 residues. The CDR3 here is CASSDSDSNEQFF. CDR3 coding DNA: TGTGCCAGCAGTGACTCCGACTCCAATGAGCAGTTCTTC.

In this sample, this clone turned up once. This rearrangement joins TRBV28 to TRBJ2-5; 11 bases match TRBD2. The J call may be incorrect, as the DNA end agrees better with TRBJ2-7. Germline V gene sequence: CDR1 MDHEN, CDR2 SYDVKM. CDR3 size: 16 residues. The CDR3 here is CASSIGLAGGSYEQYF. For the CDR3, the DNA is TGTGCCAGCAGTATCGGGCTAGCGGGGGGTTCCTACGAGCAGTACTTC.

CDR3 DNA sequence: TGTGCCAGCAGTGACAGGGGGCTGGAGTATGGCTACACCTTC. Translated: CASSDRGLEYGYTF. The chain uses TRBV25-1 and TRBJ1-2; 8 positions match TRBD1. The CDR3 runs to 14 residues. Germline CDR1 is MGHDK and CDR2 is SYGVNS. V lost 3 bases to trimming and J lost 5 bases; unmatched junction nucleotides: 5.

This rearrangement joins TRBV28 to TRBJ2-7; maybe TRBD2 (5 bases). Trimming pared 8 bases from V and 2 bases from J, leaving 19 bases between. The germline V gene has CDR1 MDHEN and CDR2 SYDVKM. The CDR3 is 15 amino acids. The CDR3 is CASGFPGGSPYEQYF. CDR3 nucleotide sequence: TGTGCCAGCGGGTTCCCGGGCGGGTCGCCCTACGAGCAGTACTTC. The full variable domain, completed using reference TRBV28 and TRBJ2-7, is DVKVTQSSRYLVKRTGEKVFLECVQDMDHENMFWYRQDPGLGLRLIYFSYDVKMKEKGDIPEGYSVSREKKERFSLILESASTNQTSMYLCASGFPGGSPYEQYFGPGTRLTVT.

The gene calls are TRBV7-9 and TRBJ1-5; 8 bases agree with TRBD1. V shed 4 bases and J 6 bases; nucleotides not matched to a gene: 5. The CDR3 runs to 14 residues. The germline CDR1 and CDR2 sequences are SEHNR and FQNEAQ (reference sequence). CDR3 loop: CASSSTGGVQPQHF. The DNA for the CDR3 is TGTGCCAGCAGCTCAACAGGGGGTGTTCAGCCCCAGCATTTT.

The chain recombines TRBV7-9 with TRBJ1-1, with D maybe TRBD1 (5 bases). The CDR3 has 14 amino acids. V lost 5 bases and J 7 bases, leaving 17 bases between the germline ends. Germline values: CDR1 SEHNR, CDR2 FQNEAQ (reference sequence). CDR3 sequence: CASSPMAGAIEAFF. CDR3 in DNA: TGTGCCAGCAGCCCCATGGCTGGGGCGATTGAAGCTTTCTTT.

This clone qualifies as medium-sized. The identical CDR3 is also encoded by other nucleotide sequences in the sample. The CDR3 DNA reads TGTGCCAGCAGCTTAGCTACCTACGAGCAGTACTTC. This encodes CASSLATYEQYF. The gene calls are TRBV7-9 and TRBJ2-7; the D is unclear. The ends were cut back, 0 bases at V and 2 bases at J, with 2 bases in the middle. Germline V gene lookup returns CDR1 SEHNR and CDR2 FQNEAQ (reference sequence). The CDR3 contains 12 residues.

This clone appeared a few times. The rearrangement joins TRBV19 to TRBJ1-5; D ambiguous. The CDR3 is made up of 14 amino acids. Germline V lookup: CDR1 LNHDA, CDR2 SQIVND (reference sequence). Between the trimmed V and J ends, which lost 6 bases and 1 base, there was a span of 10 bases. CDR3 bases: TGTGCCAGTAGGTTGGAGGGAAGCAATCAGCCCCAGCATTTT. It specifies CASRLEGSNQPQHF. Based on the CDR3 plus reference TRBV19 and TRBJ1-5, the full variable domain is DGGITQSPKYLFRKEGQNVTLSCEQNLNHDAMYWYRQDPGQGLRLIYYSQIVNDFQKGDIAEGYSVSREKKESFPLTVTSAQKNPTAFYLCASRLEGSNQPQHFGDGTRLSIL.